This T cell receptor (beta chain) was identified in a study of OX40 agonist ivuxolimab in advanced cancers. Study results and caveats: Antigen specificity of clonally expanded peripheral T cells was not established.

Details on this clone: Antigen: not known.

Clones were read by immunoSEQ multiplex PCR, and TCRdb kept only the in-frame ones, dropping some. The sample records 66,000 or so clones, around 93% being singletons. Blood sampling took place at baseline, cycle 4 day 1, and cycle 7 day 1. CDR3 length equals 15 residues. Trimming removed 5 bases from V and 5 bases from J, with 16 bases in between. Germline V gene data show CDR1 as MNHEY and CDR2 as SVGAGI. The TCR sequence derives from an adult with an advanced solid tumor such as melanoma, head and neck, liver or kidney cancer. V and J are TRBV6-5 and TRBJ2-1; possibly TRBD2 for D (6 bases). Sequenced here: CD4+ or CD8+ T cells sorted from blood, sampled in a trial of the OX40 agonist ivuxolimab. The CDR3: CASSQDPEGHNEQFF. The CDR3 DNA follows: TGTGCCAGCAGTCAGGATCCGGAGGGGCACAATGAGCAGTTCTTC.